This T cell receptor (beta chain) was captured in a study of blood T cell repertoires in COVID-19. This clone has just a few counts. Sequencing was performed with immunoSEQ multiplex PCR; in TCRdb, only in-frame clones are kept and a portion is missing. The sample records around 230,000 clones, 81% being singletons. The CDR3 runs 15 residues. J lost 8 bases, V lost 4 bases, and 9 bases had no gene match. From germline, CDR1 is LGHDT and CDR2 YNNKEL (reference sequence). The V gene is TRBV3-1 (or the pseudogene TRBV3-2), the J gene TRBJ2-1, with TRBD2 identical over 9 bases. This receptor was identified in a woman of 80 years or more with acute or convalescent COVID-19. The source material was peripheral blood. The CDR3 bases are TGTGCCAGCAGCCCACTAGCGGGTCAGGGGTATGAGCAGTTCTTC. As protein: CASSPLAGQGYEQFF.